This TCR beta chain derives from a study of blood T cell repertoires in COVID-19. Study at large: Spain, Italy and the United States supplied samples that represented acute and convalescent COVID-19. T cells, B-cell-depleted T cells, or PBMCs provided the cDNA or gDNA that served as material.

As originally analysed: Scientists estimated how many nucleated cells there were by amplifying reference gene primers. Repertoires were generated with immunoSEQ multiplex PCR, while TCRdb's copy carries only in-frame clones and drops some. The V and J calls and clone size are taken from that table; D and trimming were inferred from the DNA. The table has about 180,000 clones, roughly 86% seen once. V was trimmed by 3 bases and J by 0 bases, leaving 12 bases between them. Germline-derived CDR1 and CDR2 are KGHSH and LQKENI. The CDR3 spans 15 residues. This chain joins TRBV18 and TRBJ2-7, with D possibly matching TRBD1 (5 bases). Sequencing was performed on peripheral blood. This TCR was recovered from a woman aged 45 to 65 with acute or convalescent COVID-19. CDR3 sequence reads: CASSPRQTSSYEQYF. In DNA form, the CDR3 reads TGTGCCAGCTCACCCCGACAGACGTCCTCCTACGAGCAGTACTTC. The whole variable domain, filled in from reference TRBV18 and TRBJ2-7, reads NAGVMQNPRHLVRRRGQEARLRCSPMKGHSHVYWYRQLPEEGLKFMVYLQKENIIDESGMPKERFSAEFPKEGPSILRIQQVVRGDSAAYFCASSPRQTSSYEQYFGPGTRLTVT.